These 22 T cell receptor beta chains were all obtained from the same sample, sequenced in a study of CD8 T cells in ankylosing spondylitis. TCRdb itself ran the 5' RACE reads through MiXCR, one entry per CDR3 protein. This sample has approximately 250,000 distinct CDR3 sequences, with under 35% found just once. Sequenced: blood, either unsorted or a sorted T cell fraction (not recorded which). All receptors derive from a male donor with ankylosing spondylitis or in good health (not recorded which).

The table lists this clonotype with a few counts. CDR3 sequence reads: CASSLWSEETQYF. The DNA for the CDR3 is TGTGCCAGCAGTTTATGGAGTGAAGAGACCCAGTACTTC. The chain recombines TRBV12-3 or TRBV12-4 with TRBJ2-5, with D hard to call. This CDR3 comprises 13 residues. The V end lost 2 bases, the J end lost 3 bases, and 7 bases lay between the germline ends.

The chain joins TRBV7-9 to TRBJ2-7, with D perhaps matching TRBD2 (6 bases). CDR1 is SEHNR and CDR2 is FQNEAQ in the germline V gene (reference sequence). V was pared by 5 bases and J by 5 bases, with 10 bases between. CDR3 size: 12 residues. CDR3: CASSPGGNEQYF. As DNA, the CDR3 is TGTGCCAGCAGCCCCGGGGGTAACGAGCAGTACTTC.

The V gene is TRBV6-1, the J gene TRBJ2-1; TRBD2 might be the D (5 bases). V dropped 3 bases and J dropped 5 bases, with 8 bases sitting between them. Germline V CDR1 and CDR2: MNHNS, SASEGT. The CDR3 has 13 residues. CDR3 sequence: CASSETLDNEQFF. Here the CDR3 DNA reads TGTGCCAGCAGTGAGACACTAGACAATGAGCAGTTCTTC.

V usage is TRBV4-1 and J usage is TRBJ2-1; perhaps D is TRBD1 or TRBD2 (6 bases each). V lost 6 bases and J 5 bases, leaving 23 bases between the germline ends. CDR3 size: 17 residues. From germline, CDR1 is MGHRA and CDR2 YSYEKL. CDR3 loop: CASSRYGGTLNDNEQFF. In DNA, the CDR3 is TGCGCCAGCAGTCGATACGGAGGGACACTCAACGACAATGAGCAGTTCTTC.

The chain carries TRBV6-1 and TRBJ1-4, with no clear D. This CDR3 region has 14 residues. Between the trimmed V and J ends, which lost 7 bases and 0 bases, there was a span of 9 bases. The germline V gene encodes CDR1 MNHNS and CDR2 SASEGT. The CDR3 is CASMGGATNEKLFF. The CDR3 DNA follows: TGTGCCAGCATGGGCGGGGCAACTAATGAAAAACTGTTTTTT.

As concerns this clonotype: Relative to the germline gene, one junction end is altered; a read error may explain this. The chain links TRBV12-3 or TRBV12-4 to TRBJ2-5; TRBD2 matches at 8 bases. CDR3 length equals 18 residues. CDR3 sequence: CASCFWWGSGGDKETQYF. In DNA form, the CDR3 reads TGTGCCAGCTGTTTCTGGTGGGGAAGCGGGGGAGACAAAGAGACCCAGTACTTC.

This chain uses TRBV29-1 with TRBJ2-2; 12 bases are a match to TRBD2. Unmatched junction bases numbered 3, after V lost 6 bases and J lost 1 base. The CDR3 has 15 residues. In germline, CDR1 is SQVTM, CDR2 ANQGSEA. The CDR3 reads CSVLGLAGNTGELFF. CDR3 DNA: TGCAGCGTCTTGGGACTAGCGGGGAACACCGGGGAGCTGTTTTTT.

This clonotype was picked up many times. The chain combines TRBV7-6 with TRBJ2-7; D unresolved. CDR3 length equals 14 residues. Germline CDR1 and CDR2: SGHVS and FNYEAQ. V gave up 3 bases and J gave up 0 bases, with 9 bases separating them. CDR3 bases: TGTGCCAGCAGCTTGGCACCGGTCTCCTACGAGCAGTACTTC. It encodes CASSLAPVSYEQYF.

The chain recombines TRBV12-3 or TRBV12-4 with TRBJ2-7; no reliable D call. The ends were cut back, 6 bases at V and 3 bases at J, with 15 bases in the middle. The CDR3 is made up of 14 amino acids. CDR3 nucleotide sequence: TGTGCCAGCAGCTCGCACACTAACAACTACGAGCAGTACTTC. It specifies CASSSHTNNYEQYF.

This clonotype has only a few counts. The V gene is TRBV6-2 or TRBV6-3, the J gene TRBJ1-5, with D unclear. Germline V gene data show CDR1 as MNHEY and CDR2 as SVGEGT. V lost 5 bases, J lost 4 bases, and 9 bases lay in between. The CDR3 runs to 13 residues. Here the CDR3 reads CASSPARNQPQHF. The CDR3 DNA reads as TGTGCCAGCAGTCCCGCCCGTAATCAGCCCCAGCATTTT.

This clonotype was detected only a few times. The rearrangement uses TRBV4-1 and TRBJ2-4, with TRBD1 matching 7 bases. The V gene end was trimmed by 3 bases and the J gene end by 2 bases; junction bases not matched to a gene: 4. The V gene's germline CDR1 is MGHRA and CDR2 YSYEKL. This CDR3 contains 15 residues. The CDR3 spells CASSQGQLSKNIQYF. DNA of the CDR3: TGCGCCAGCAGCCAGGGACAGTTATCCAAAAACATTCAGTACTTC.

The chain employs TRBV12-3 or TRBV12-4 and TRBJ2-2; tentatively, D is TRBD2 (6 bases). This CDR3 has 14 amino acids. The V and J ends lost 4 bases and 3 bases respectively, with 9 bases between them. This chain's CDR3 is CASSSREDTGELFF. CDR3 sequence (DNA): TGTGCCAGCAGTTCTAGGGAGGACACCGGGGAGCTGTTTTTT.

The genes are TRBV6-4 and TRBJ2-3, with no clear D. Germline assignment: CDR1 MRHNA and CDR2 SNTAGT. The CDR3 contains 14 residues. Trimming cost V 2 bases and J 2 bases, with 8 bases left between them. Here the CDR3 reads CASSDGGYTDTQYF. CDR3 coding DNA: TGTGCCAGCAGTGACGGTGGCTACACAGATACGCAGTATTTT.

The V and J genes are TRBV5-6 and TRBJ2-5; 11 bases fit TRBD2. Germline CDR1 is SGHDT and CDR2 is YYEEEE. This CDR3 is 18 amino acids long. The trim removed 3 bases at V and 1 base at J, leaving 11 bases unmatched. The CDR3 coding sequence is TGTGCCAGCAGCTGGGGGACTAGCGGCTTCTTGCTCCAAGAGACCCAGTACTTC. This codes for CASSWGTSGFLLQETQYF. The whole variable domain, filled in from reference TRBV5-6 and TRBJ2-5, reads DAGVTQSPTHLIKTRGQQVTLRCSPKSGHDTVSWYQQALGQGPQFIFQYYEEEERQRGNFPDRFSGHQFPNYSSELNVNALLLGDSALYLCASSWGTSGFLLQETQYFGPGTRLLVL.

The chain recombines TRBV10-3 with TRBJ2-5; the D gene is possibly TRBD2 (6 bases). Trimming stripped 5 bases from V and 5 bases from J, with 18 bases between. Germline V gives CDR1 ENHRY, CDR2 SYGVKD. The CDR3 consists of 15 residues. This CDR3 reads CAISLGLTIRETQYF. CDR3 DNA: TGTGCCATCAGTTTGGGACTCACAATCAGGGAGACCCAGTACTTC.

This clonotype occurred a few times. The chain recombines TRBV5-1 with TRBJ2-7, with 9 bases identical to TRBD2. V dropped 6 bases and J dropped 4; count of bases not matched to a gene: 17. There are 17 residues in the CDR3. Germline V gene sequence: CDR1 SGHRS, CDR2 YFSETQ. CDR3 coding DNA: TGCGCCAGCACACCACCGGGGATTAGCGGGGGACAGTACGAGCAGTACTTC. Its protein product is CASTPPGISGGQYEQYF.

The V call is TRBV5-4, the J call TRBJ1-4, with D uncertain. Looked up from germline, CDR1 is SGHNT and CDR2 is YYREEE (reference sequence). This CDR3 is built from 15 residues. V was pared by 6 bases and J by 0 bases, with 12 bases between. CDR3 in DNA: TGTGCCAGCACCACAAGCGGGTCAACTAATGAAAAACTGTTTTTT. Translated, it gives CASTTSGSTNEKLFF.

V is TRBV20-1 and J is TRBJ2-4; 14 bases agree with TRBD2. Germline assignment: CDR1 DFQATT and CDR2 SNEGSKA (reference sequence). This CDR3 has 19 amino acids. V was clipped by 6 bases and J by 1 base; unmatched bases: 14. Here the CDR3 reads CSATDGTSGGRVAKNIQYF. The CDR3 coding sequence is TGCAGTGCCACCGATGGGACTAGCGGGGGCCGGGTGGCCAAAAACATTCAGTACTTC.

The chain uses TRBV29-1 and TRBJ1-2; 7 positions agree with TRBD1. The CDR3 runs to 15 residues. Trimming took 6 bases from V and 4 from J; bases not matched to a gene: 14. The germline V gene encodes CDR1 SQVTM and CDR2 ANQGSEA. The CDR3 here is CSVYSTRGLSYGYTF. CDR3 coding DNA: TGCAGCGTCTACTCAACGAGGGGGCTCTCCTATGGCTACACCTTC.

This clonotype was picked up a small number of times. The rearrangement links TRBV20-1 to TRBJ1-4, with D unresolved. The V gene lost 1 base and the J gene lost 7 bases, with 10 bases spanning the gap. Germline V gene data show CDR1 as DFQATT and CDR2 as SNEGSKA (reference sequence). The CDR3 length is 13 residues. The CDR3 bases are TGCAGTGCTAGAGGACTGGTCGGTGAAAAACTGTTTTTT. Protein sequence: CSARGLVGEKLFF.

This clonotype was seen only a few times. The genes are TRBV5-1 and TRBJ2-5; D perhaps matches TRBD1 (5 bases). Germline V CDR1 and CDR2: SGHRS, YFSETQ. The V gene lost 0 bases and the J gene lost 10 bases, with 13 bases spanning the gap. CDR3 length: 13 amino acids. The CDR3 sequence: CASSLERGPIQYF. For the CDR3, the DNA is TGCGCCAGCAGCTTGGAAAGGGGCCCTATCCAGTACTTC. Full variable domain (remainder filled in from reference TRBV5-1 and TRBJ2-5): KAGVTQTPRYLIKTRGQQVTLSCSPISGHRSVSWYQQTPGQGLQFLFEYFSETQRNKGNFPGRFSGRQFSNSRSEMNVSTLELGDSALYLCASSLERGPIQYFGPGTRLLVL.

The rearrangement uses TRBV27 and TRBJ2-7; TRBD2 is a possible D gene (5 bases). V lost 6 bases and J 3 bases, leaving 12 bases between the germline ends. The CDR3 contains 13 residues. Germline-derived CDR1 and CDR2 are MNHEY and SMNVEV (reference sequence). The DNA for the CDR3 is TGTGCCAGCAGATTTCTCGGAGGCTACGAGCAGTACTTC. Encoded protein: CASRFLGGYEQYF.